Listed below are T cell receptor beta chains from one sample, sequenced in a study of T-cell reconstitution after alpha-beta-depleted transplantation in children. TCRdb reprocessed the PCR reads via MiXCR and lists one record per CDR3 protein. Of about 980,000 distinct CDR3 sequences listed, about 30% are singletons. Sequenced material: PBMCs, mostly from graft donor cells, taken 360 days after TCRalphabeta/CD19-depleted stem cell transplant. The receptor set was obtained from a boy under two years old who had a stem cell transplant for SCID, so the T cells may come from the graft donor. Both conserved end residues are part of each CDR3. Each record gives: J gene, clone size, V gene, D gene, CDR3 DNA, CDR3 protein. D genes are given only for firm matches. Clone size is not always given. Where it is, it says once, few, many or a class for expanded clones.

J: TRBJ1-4; size: NA; V: TRBV5-4; D: NA; DNA: TGTGCCAGCAGCCGGGGGGAAGGGGAAAAACTGTTTTTT; CDR3: CASSRGEGEKLFF
J: TRBJ2-6; size: few; V: TRBV6-1; D: NA; DNA: TGTGCCAGCAGAACCGGTGGCTCTGGGGCCAACGTCCTGACTTTC; CDR3: CASRTGGSGANVLTF
J: TRBJ2-2; size: few; V: TRBV4-3; D: TRBD2; DNA: TGCGCCAGCAGCCAGCTAGCGGGGGGCACCGGGGAGCTGTTTTTT; CDR3: CASSQLAGGTGELFF
J: TRBJ1-3; size: few; V: TRBV4-3; D: NA; DNA: TGCGCCAGCAGCCAAGGGCTCGGACTTCTGGCTGGAAACACCATATATTTT; CDR3: CASSQGLGLLAGNTIYF
J: TRBJ2-7; size: NA; V: TRBV7-2; D: NA; DNA: TGTGCCAGCAGCTTCGGCAGGGACGGGTACGAGCAGTACTTC; CDR3: CASSFGRDGYEQYF
J: TRBJ2-1; size: NA; V: TRBV7-2; D: TRBD2; DNA: TGTGCCAGCAGCTCGAGACTAGCGGGGGGGTATGAGCAGTTCTTC; CDR3: CASSSRLAGGYEQFF
J: TRBJ1-6; size: few; V: TRBV12-3/TRBV12-4; D: NA; DNA: TGTGCCAGCAGTTTGGGAAACTATAATTCACCCCTCCACTTT; CDR3: CASSLGNYNSPLHF
J: TRBJ1-2; size: few; V: TRBV2; D: TRBD1; DNA: TGTGCCAGCAGTGGGGACAGGGGGGAATACTATGGCTACACCTTC; CDR3: CASSGDRGEYYGYTF
J: TRBJ2-7; size: few; V: TRBV9; D: NA; DNA: TGTGCCAGCAGCGCCCGACCCTCCTACGAGCAGTACTTC; CDR3: CASSARPSYEQYF
J: TRBJ1-4; size: NA; V: TRBV12-3/TRBV12-4; D: TRBD1; DNA: TGTGCCAGCAGCCCAGGGACAGGGTATGGGGAAAAACTGTTTTTT; CDR3: CASSPGTGYGEKLFF
J: TRBJ1-3; size: NA; V: TRBV7-2; D: NA; DNA: TGTGCCAGCAGCTTAACGGCCGGGCCGGGAAACACCATATATTTT; CDR3: CASSLTAGPGNTIYF
J: TRBJ2-7; size: NA; V: TRBV12-3/TRBV12-4; D: NA; DNA: TGTGCCAGCAGTTGGACGGAATACGAGCAGTACTTC; CDR3: CASSWTEYEQYF
J: TRBJ2-7; size: NA; V: TRBV5-5; D: NA; DNA: TGTGCCAGCAGCTTGGTTACAGGGAACGAGCAGTACTTC; CDR3: CASSLVTGNEQYF
J: TRBJ2-4; size: few; V: TRBV7-9; D: TRBD2; DNA: TGTGCCAGCAGCTTAGCGGCGGGGGTAGCCAAAAACATTCAGTACTTC; CDR3: CASSLAAGVAKNIQYF
J: TRBJ1-5; size: NA; V: TRBV12-3/TRBV12-4; D: NA; DNA: TGTGCCAGCTCCTCTTTAGATCAGCCCCAGCATTTT; CDR3: CASSSLDQPQHF
J: TRBJ2-5; size: NA; V: TRBV5-5; D: TRBD1; DNA: TGTGCCAGCAGCTTGGGACGAGGGGACAGGGTGGGGGAGACCCAGTACTTC; CDR3: CASSLGRGDRVGETQYF
J: TRBJ2-3; size: NA; V: TRBV10-3; D: NA; DNA: TGTGCCATCAGCCTCGGGGCAGCTAGCACAGATACGCAGTATTTT; CDR3: CAISLGAASTDTQYF
J: TRBJ2-3; size: NA; V: TRBV20-1; D: NA; DNA: TGCAGTGCCCCCCCTCGCCTGGGCGTCAAGGATACGCAGTATTTT; CDR3: CSAPPRLGVKDTQYF
J: TRBJ1-6; size: few; V: TRBV9; D: NA; DNA: TGTGCCAGCAGCGCCGGGGAGGGAGGTTCACCCCTCCACTTT; CDR3: CASSAGEGGSPLHF
J: TRBJ2-1; size: NA; V: TRBV6-5; D: NA; DNA: TGTGCCAGTAGATTACAGCTGAGCTCCTACAATGAGCAGTTCTTC; CDR3: CASRLQLSSYNEQFF
J: TRBJ2-7; size: NA; V: TRBV12-3/TRBV12-4; D: TRBD1; DNA: TGTGCCAGCAGTCGTACCGCCGGGACAGGGGAAGGCGAGCAGTACTTC; CDR3: CASSRTAGTGEGEQYF
J: TRBJ2-1; size: few; V: TRBV5-5; D: NA; DNA: TGTGCCAGCAGCTTTGTATCTGAGTATGAGCAGTTCTTC; CDR3: CASSFVSEYEQFF
J: TRBJ2-1; size: NA; V: TRBV5-1; D: TRBD2; DNA: TGCGCCAGCAGCCCCTCCGGACTAGCGGGACACAATGAGCAGTTCTTC; CDR3: CASSPSGLAGHNEQFF
J: TRBJ2-1; size: NA; V: TRBV6-1; D: NA; DNA: TGTGCCAGCAGTGACAGGGCCACCTACAATGAGCAGTTCTTC; CDR3: CASSDRATYNEQFF
J: TRBJ2-7; size: few; V: TRBV12-3/TRBV12-4; D: TRBD1; DNA: TGTGCCAGCAGCCGACCCAGGGGGCGCTTCAACGAGCAGTACTTC; CDR3: CASSRPRGRFNEQYF
J: TRBJ1-5; size: many; V: TRBV20-1; D: NA; DNA: TGCAGTGCTAGAGATCACGGGACGAATCAGCCCCAGCATTTT; CDR3: CSARDHGTNQPQHF
J: TRBJ2-7; size: NA; V: TRBV28; D: NA; DNA: TGTGCCAGCAGGCAAAGGGGGGCCTGGACCTACGAGCAGTACTTC; CDR3: CASRQRGAWTYEQYF
J: TRBJ2-3; size: few; V: TRBV29-1; D: TRBD2; DNA: TGCAGCGTGCGGGGGGGCGAGGGGACAGATACGCAGTATTTT; CDR3: CSVRGGEGTDTQYF
J: TRBJ2-3; size: NA; V: TRBV7-3; D: TRBD2; DNA: TGTGCCAGCAGCCCCCGACTAGCGGGGGGCGCCACAGATACGCAGTATTTT; CDR3: CASSPRLAGGATDTQYF
J: TRBJ2-3; size: NA; V: TRBV7-9; D: TRBD1; DNA: TGTGCCAGCAGCTTAGAAGGACAGGGACGCACAGATACGCAGTATTTT; CDR3: CASSLEGQGRTDTQYF
J: TRBJ1-6; size: NA; V: TRBV5-1; D: NA; DNA: TGCGCCAGCAGCTTGGAACCGCAACAGAGTTCACCCCTCCACTTT; CDR3: CASSLEPQQSSPLHF
J: TRBJ2-5; size: few; V: TRBV7-2; D: TRBD2; DNA: TGTGCCAGCAGCTTAATTTTATGGGACTACGAACAAGAGACCCAGTACTTC; CDR3: CASSLILWDYEQETQYF
J: TRBJ2-3; size: NA; V: TRBV27; D: NA; DNA: TGTGCCAGCAGTTTCCCAAGTGGTACGCAGTATTTT; CDR3: CASSFPSGTQYF
J: TRBJ2-5; size: few; V: TRBV5-6; D: TRBD2; DNA: TGTGCCAGCAGCTCGGGACTAGTGGGAGAGACCCAGTACTTC; CDR3: CASSSGLVGETQYF
J: TRBJ2-3; size: few; V: TRBV20-1; D: NA; DNA: TGCAGTGCTGGGACTGTAAACACAGATACGCAGTATTTT; CDR3: CSAGTVNTDTQYF
J: TRBJ2-5; size: few; V: TRBV5-6; D: NA; DNA: TGTGCCAGCAGCTTTCACGGGGGTTTCCAAGAGACCCAGTACTTC; CDR3: CASSFHGGFQETQYF
J: TRBJ1-1; size: NA; V: TRBV20-1; D: NA; DNA: TGCAGTGCTAGGGCAAACCCGGGGCCCCACCTGAGCACTGAAGCTTTCTTT; CDR3: CSARANPGPHLSTEAFF
J: TRBJ2-1; size: NA; V: TRBV7-9; D: TRBD2; DNA: TGTGCCAGCAGACCATCTCTAGCGGGGGCCAACAATGAGCAGTTCTTC; CDR3: CASRPSLAGANNEQFF
J: TRBJ2-1; size: few; V: TRBV5-1; D: TRBD1; DNA: TGCGCCAGCAGTGCTATCCCGGGACAGGGTCGCGATGAGCAGTTCTTC; CDR3: CASSAIPGQGRDEQFF
J: TRBJ1-3; size: NA; V: TRBV6-2/TRBV6-3; D: NA; DNA: TGTGCCAGCAGTCCCCACAGCTCCTCTGGAAACACCATATATTTT; CDR3: CASSPHSSSGNTIYF
J: TRBJ2-1; size: NA; V: TRBV19; D: NA; DNA: TGTGCCAGTAGTAGAGGGGCGGGGATGCCCTACAATGAGCAGTTCTTC; CDR3: CASSRGAGMPYNEQFF
J: TRBJ2-4; size: NA; V: TRBV5-1; D: NA; DNA: TGCGCCAGCAGCTTGGTGGGACACTTAGCCAAAAACATTCAGTACTTC; CDR3: CASSLVGHLAKNIQYF
J: TRBJ2-5; size: once; V: TRBV5-1; D: TRBD1; DNA: TGCGCCAGCAGCAGGGGACAGCGACCTGAACAGACCCAGTACTTC; CDR3: CASSRGQRPEQTQYF
J: TRBJ2-3; size: many; V: TRBV5-1; D: NA; DNA: TGTGCCAGCAGCCTAGCCGGACTACTCACAGATACGCAGTATTTT; CDR3: CASSLAGLLTDTQYF
J: TRBJ1-1; size: NA; V: TRBV6-1; D: TRBD1; DNA: TGTGCCAGCAGGCCAAGACAGGGGTCGTCGGACACTGAAGCTTTCTTT; CDR3: CASRPRQGSSDTEAFF
J: TRBJ1-1; size: few; V: TRBV20-1; D: TRBD1; DNA: TGCAGTGCCCGGGACAGAGAAGCTTTCTTT; CDR3: CSARDREAFF
J: TRBJ2-3; size: NA; V: TRBV21-1; D: NA; DNA: TGTGCCAGCAGCAAAGTCCCAGGGGGCACAGATACGCAGTATTTT; CDR3: CASSKVPGGTDTQYF
J: TRBJ2-4; size: few; V: TRBV7-9; D: NA; DNA: TGTGCCAGCAGCTTACCTCGGGTCGCAGCCAAAAACATTCAGTACTTC; CDR3: CASSLPRVAAKNIQYF
J: TRBJ2-7; size: few; V: TRBV10-2; D: NA; DNA: TGCGCCAGCAGTGAGTCGGGGGTCCTGCTCTACGAGCAGTACTTC; CDR3: CASSESGVLLYEQYF
J: TRBJ1-5; size: NA; V: TRBV4-1; D: NA; DNA: TGCGCCAGCAGCCAAGGGCCCCTTCACAATCAGCCCCAGCATTTT; CDR3: CASSQGPLHNQPQHF